This TCR beta chain is from a study of naive and memory T cell subsets. The trim removed 5 bases at V and 9 bases at J, leaving 4 bases unmatched. This CDR3 is built from 12 residues. The germline V gene has CDR1 SGHTA and CDR2 FQGNSA. Ligated cDNA underwent four rounds of PCR with nested alpha and beta constant region primers and SP2. TCRdb independently ran MiXCR on the 5' RACE reads; one entry per CDR3 protein. The data show 56,000 or so distinct CDR3 sequences, with 6% to 8.5% seen just once and 9% to 10% held by the top ten. TCR cDNA received a 3' ligated oligonucleotide that carried a UMI. In its sample, this clonotype was seen many times.

This chain links TRBV7-2 with TRBJ1-1, with 9 bases lining up with TRBD1. This clonotype was obtained from a female donor in good health. CDR3 region: CASSPGQGQAFF. The CDR3 DNA follows: TGTGCCAGCAGCCCCGGACAGGGGCAAGCTTTCTTT.